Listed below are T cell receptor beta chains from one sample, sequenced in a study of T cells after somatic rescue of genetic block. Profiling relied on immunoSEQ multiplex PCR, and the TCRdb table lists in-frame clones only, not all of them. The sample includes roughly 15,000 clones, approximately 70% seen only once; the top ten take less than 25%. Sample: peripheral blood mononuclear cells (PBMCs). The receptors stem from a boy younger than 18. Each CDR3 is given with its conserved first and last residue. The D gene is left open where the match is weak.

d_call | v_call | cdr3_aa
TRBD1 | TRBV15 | CATSRDRRETQYF
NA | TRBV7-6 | CASSSENSGANVLTF
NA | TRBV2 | CASSRLRTEAFF
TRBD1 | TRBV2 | CASSEALPGQGSPLHF
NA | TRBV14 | CASSQPRGSSGANVLTF
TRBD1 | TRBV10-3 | CAISEFGQGRDGYTF
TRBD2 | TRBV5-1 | CASSLRPSGYEQYF
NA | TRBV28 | CASSLTSTGELFF
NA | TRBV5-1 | CASSLVGVSGNTIYF
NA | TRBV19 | CASSIPLGHPTGELFF
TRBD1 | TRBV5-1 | CASSLGQVYGYTF
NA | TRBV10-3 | CAISELNNEQFF
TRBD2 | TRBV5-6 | CASSLVSGGSDTQYF
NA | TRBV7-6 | CASSSPGYTQYF
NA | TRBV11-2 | CASSHPGGSGNTIYF
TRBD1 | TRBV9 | CASSARGGRTGEAFF
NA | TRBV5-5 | CASSLPGVWYQETQYF
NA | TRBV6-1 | CASRRDTLRDGYTF
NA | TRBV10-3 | CAISDRQNYGYTF
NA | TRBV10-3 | CAISGYLTDSTEAFF
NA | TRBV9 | CASSSTGPHHGTGELFF
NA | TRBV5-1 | CASSPGTFTTTDTQYF
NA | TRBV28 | CASSFFGASGANVLTF
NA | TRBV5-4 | CASSLALDYVVEQFF
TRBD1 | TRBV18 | CASSRTTGRTDTQYF
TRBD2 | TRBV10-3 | CATRLGAGDTDTQYF
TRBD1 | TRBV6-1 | CASSWDRGADTQYF
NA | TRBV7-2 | CASSFSENEQYF
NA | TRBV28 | CASKQGGTNEKLFF
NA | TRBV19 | CASSIPWRAGTEAFF
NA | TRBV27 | CASSFWDLRNNEQFF
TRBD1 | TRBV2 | CARQTGGMNTEAFF
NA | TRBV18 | CASSLQGGSYEQYF
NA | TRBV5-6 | CASSLRTGNNQPQHF
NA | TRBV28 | CGSSGTPLYEQYF
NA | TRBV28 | CASSLWRNEQYF
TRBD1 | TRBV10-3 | CAISDGRTGRGDRGYTF
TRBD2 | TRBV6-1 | CASSVHSGGLYNEQFF
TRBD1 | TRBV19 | CASSITGDSNQPQHF
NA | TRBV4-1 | CASSQEEPRGRSQPQHF